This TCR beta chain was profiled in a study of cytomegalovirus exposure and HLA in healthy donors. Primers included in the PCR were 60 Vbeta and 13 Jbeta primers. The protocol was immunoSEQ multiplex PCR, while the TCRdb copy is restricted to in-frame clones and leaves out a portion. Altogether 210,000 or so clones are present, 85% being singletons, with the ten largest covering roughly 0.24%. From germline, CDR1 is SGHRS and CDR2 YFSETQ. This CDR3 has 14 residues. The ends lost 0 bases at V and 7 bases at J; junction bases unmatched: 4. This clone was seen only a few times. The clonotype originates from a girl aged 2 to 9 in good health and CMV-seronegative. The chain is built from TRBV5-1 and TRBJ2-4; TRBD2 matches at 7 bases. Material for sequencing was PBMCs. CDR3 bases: TGCGCCAGCAGCTTGGCCTTCGGGGGGAACATTCAGTACTTC. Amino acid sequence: CASSLAFGGNIQYF.